These T cell receptor beta chains were read from a single sample in a study of identical twins. TCRdb processed the 5' RACE reads anew with MiXCR; each CDR3 protein has one entry. The data hold some 1,700,000 distinct CDR3 sequences, with about 31% observed a single time. What was sequenced was cord blood. The receptors here all came from a newborn girl in good health. CDR3s include the opening cysteine and the closing phenylalanine or tryptophan. D genes are given only for firm matches. Where a row states a size, it is once, few, many or the class of an expanded clone; other rows omit it.

V: TRBV20-1; D: NA; J: TRBJ2-4; size: few; CDR3: CSARGGGGINIQYF; DNA: TGCAGTGCCAGAGGGGGCGGGGGCATCAACATTCAGTACTTC
V: TRBV2; D: NA; J: TRBJ2-3; size: NA; CDR3: CASSEAGGPGTDTQYF; DNA: TGTGCCAGCAGTGAAGCGGGGGGGCCGGGCACAGATACGCAGTATTTT
V: TRBV30; D: NA; J: TRBJ1-1; size: few; CDR3: CAWEQGGNTEAFF; DNA: TGTGCCTGGGAACAGGGAGGGAACACTGAAGCTTTCTTT
V: TRBV19; D: NA; J: TRBJ2-1; size: NA; CDR3: CASQQINEQFF; DNA: TGTGCCAGCCAGCAGATCAATGAGCAGTTCTTC
V: TRBV6-5; D: NA; J: TRBJ2-1; size: NA; CDR3: CASSPIVRGNEQFF; DNA: TGTGCCAGCAGTCCGATTGTCAGGGGAAATGAGCAGTTCTTC
V: TRBV29-1; D: NA; J: TRBJ1-3; size: NA; CDR3: CSVGRGNTIYF; DNA: TGCAGCGTTGGACGGGGAAACACCATATATTTT
V: TRBV2; D: TRBD2; J: TRBJ2-1; size: NA; CDR3: CASSEGALGLAGFRRPNEQFF; DNA: TGTGCCAGCAGTGAAGGTGCCCTGGGACTAGCGGGATTTCGAAGACCCAATGAGCAGTTCTTC
V: TRBV12-3/TRBV12-4; D: TRBD2; J: TRBJ2-7; size: NA; CDR3: CASSRLSGRSPTFYEQYF; DNA: TGTGCCAGCAGTCGACTCAGCGGGAGGTCACCGACGTTCTACGAGCAGTACTTC
V: TRBV5-6; D: NA; J: TRBJ1-2; size: NA; CDR3: CASSLEGVTLGYTF; DNA: TGTGCCAGCAGCTTGGAAGGGGTAACACTTGGCTACACCTTC
V: TRBV4-1; D: NA; J: TRBJ2-1; size: few; CDR3: CASSQDYRTIYGNEQFF; DNA: TGCGCCAGCAGCCAAGATTATAGGACAATCTACGGCAATGAGCAGTTCTTC
V: TRBV29-1; D: NA; J: TRBJ2-7; size: many; CDR3: CSVEALSDGYEQYF; DNA: TGCAGCGTTGAAGCCCTCTCTGACGGCTACGAGCAGTACTTC
V: TRBV6-1; D: TRBD2; J: TRBJ2-7; size: NA; CDR3: CASKTLGLAVYEQYF; DNA: TGTGCCAGTAAAACTTTGGGACTAGCAGTCTACGAGCAGTACTTC
V: TRBV20-1; D: NA; J: TRBJ1-2; size: NA; CDR3: CSARQGPANYGYTF; DNA: TGCAGTGCTAGGCAGGGTCCGGCTAACTATGGCTACACCTTC
V: TRBV7-2; D: TRBD2; J: TRBJ2-3; size: few; CDR3: CASSLVRAGGYTDTQYF; DNA: TGTGCCAGCAGCTTAGTCAGAGCGGGGGGATACACAGATACGCAGTATTTT
V: TRBV6-2/TRBV6-3; D: TRBD2; J: TRBJ2-5; size: NA; CDR3: CASSYSRAPGLSRETQYF; DNA: TGTGCCAGCAGTTACTCGAGAGCGCCGGGACTATCGAGGGAGACCCAGTACTTC
V: TRBV4-2; D: NA; J: TRBJ1-6; size: many; CDR3: CASSQGRLNSPLHF; DNA: TGTGCCAGCAGCCAAGGAAGGTTGAATTCACCCCTCCACTTT
V: TRBV10-3; D: NA; J: TRBJ1-2; size: NA; CDR3: CAIRDQGESGYTF; DNA: TGTGCCATCAGGGACCAGGGAGAAAGTGGCTACACCTTC
V: TRBV12-3/TRBV12-4; D: NA; J: TRBJ2-7; size: few; CDR3: CASSKDSWEQYF; DNA: TGTGCCAGCAGTAAGGACAGTTGGGAGCAGTACTTC
V: TRBV12-3/TRBV12-4; D: NA; J: TRBJ1-1; size: NA; CDR3: CASSSSNVGNTEAFF; DNA: TGTGCCAGCAGTTCCTCGAACGTGGGGAACACTGAAGCTTTCTTT
V: TRBV10-3; D: NA; J: TRBJ2-7; size: few; CDR3: CAISESVGGRGWTYEQYF; DNA: TGTGCCATCAGTGAGTCCGTAGGGGGAAGGGGATGGACCTACGAGCAGTACTTC
V: TRBV29-1; D: NA; J: TRBJ1-5; size: NA; CDR3: CSVCGVGQPQHF; DNA: TGCAGCGTTTGCGGGGTCGGTCAGCCCCAGCATTTT
V: TRBV5-4; D: TRBD2; J: TRBJ2-3; size: few; CDR3: CASSFSHTSGTDTQYF; DNA: TGTGCCAGCAGCTTCAGTCACACTAGCGGGACAGATACGCAGTATTTT
V: TRBV9; D: TRBD1; J: TRBJ2-3; size: few; CDR3: CASSPLLGGTDRQYF; DNA: TGTGCCAGCAGTCCCCTCTTAGGGGGCACAGATAGGCAGTATTTT
V: TRBV18; D: TRBD1; J: TRBJ1-2; size: few; CDR3: CASSPLNAGQTNYGYTF; DNA: TGTGCCAGCTCACCCCTCAACGCGGGACAGACTAACTATGGCTACACCTTC
V: TRBV5-1; D: NA; J: TRBJ1-2; size: NA; CDR3: CASSLAGQINYGYTF; DNA: TGCGCCAGCAGCTTGGCCGGGCAAATCAACTATGGCTACACCTTC
V: TRBV20-1; D: NA; J: TRBJ2-5; size: NA; CDR3: CSARWSGGWYQETQYF; DNA: TGCAGTGCTAGATGGAGCGGAGGTTGGTACCAAGAGACCCAGTACTTC
V: TRBV3-1; D: TRBD1; J: TRBJ2-7; size: NA; CDR3: CASSQHGTGDGYF; DNA: TGTGCCAGCAGCCAACACGGGACAGGGGACGGGTACTTC
V: TRBV2; D: NA; J: TRBJ2-1; size: NA; CDR3: CASREASYNEQFF; DNA: TGTGCCAGCAGGGAAGCCTCCTACAATGAGCAGTTCTTC
V: TRBV7-6; D: NA; J: TRBJ2-3; size: few; CDR3: CASSLRERSTDTQYF; DNA: TGTGCCAGCAGCTTACGAGAAAGGAGCACAGATACGCAGTATTTT
V: TRBV20-1; D: NA; J: TRBJ2-7; size: NA; CDR3: CSAGIREQYF; DNA: TGCAGTGCTGGAATTCGGGAGCAGTACTTC
V: TRBV27; D: TRBD2; J: TRBJ2-4; size: few; CDR3: CASKLAGERRAQHIQYF; DNA: TGTGCCAGCAAGCTAGCGGGAGAAAGACGGGCGCAACACATTCAGTACTTC
V: TRBV9; D: NA; J: TRBJ2-7; size: NA; CDR3: CASSVTVSGEQYF; DNA: TGTGCCAGCAGCGTTACCGTTAGCGGCGAGCAGTACTTC
V: TRBV20-1; D: NA; J: TRBJ1-2; size: NA; CDR3: CSARPPSNYGYTF; DNA: TGCAGTGCTAGACCGCCATCCAACTATGGCTACACCTTC
V: TRBV5-1; D: TRBD1; J: TRBJ1-5; size: once; CDR3: CASSSSGGPGPQHF; DNA: TGCGCCAGCAGCTCGTCAGGGGGCCCAGGGCCCCAGCATTTT
V: TRBV30; D: NA; J: TRBJ1-2; size: NA; CDR3: CAWSDPYGYTF; DNA: TGTGCCTGGAGCGACCCCTATGGCTACACCTTC
V: TRBV7-2; D: TRBD2; J: TRBJ2-7; size: few; CDR3: CASSLAGLGHYEQYF; DNA: TGTGCCAGCAGCTTGGCAGGACTAGGGCACTACGAGCAGTACTTC
V: TRBV6-6; D: TRBD2; J: TRBJ2-1; size: few; CDR3: CASSYGTKYNEQFF; DNA: TGTGCCAGCAGTTACGGGACTAAATACAATGAGCAGTTCTTC
V: TRBV25-1; D: NA; J: TRBJ1-2; size: few; CDR3: CASSESRGNYGYTF; DNA: TGTGCCAGCAGTGAATCAAGGGGGAACTATGGCTACACCTTC
V: TRBV13; D: NA; J: TRBJ2-1; size: many; CDR3: CASRHRQEGNEQFF; DNA: TGTGCCAGCAGACACAGACAGGAGGGCAATGAGCAGTTCTTC
V: TRBV20-1; D: NA; J: TRBJ2-3; size: few; CDR3: CSARDNPTDTQYF; DNA: TGCAGTGCTAGAGATAATCCCACAGATACGCAGTATTTT
V: TRBV20-1; D: TRBD1; J: TRBJ1-4; size: NA; CDR3: CSARETGTGNEELFF; DNA: TGCAGTGCTAGAGAAACCGGGACAGGGAATGAAGAACTGTTTTTT